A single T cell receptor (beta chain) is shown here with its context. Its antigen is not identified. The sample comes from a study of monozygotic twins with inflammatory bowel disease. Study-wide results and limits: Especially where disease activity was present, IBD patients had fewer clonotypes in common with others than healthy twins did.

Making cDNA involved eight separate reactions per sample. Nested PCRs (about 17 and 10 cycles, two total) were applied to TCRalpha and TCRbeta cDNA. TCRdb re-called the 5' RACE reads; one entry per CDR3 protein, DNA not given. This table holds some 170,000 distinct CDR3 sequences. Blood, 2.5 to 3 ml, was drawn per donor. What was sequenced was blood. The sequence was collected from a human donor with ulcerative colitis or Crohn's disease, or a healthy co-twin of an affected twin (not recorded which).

The CDR3 loop reads CASSYSRGAFNQPQHF. The chain joins TRBV6-2 or TRBV6-3 to TRBJ1-5; the D gene TCRdb calls, TRBD1, cannot be checked with no DNA. The CDR3 has 16 amino acids. CDR1 is MNHEY, CDR2 SVGEGT, per germline.